This T cell receptor (beta chain) was sequenced during a study of T cells in Graves' hyperthyroidism and ophthalmopathy (dated by TCRdb to the late 2010s). For context, the study as a whole: To identify TCR V-J signatures that set the groups apart, the researchers used a discovery cohort of about a hundred patients, made up of 40 to 45 with Graves' ophthalmopathy and about 60 with stable Graves' hyperthyroidism. An independent validation cohort of under 20 hyperthyroidism patients and about 16 patients who later progressed to ophthalmopathy tested prospective prediction of ophthalmopathy. The roughly 100 discovery patients were randomly split 7:3 into training and test sets. In more than 5 Graves' hyperthyroidism patients, the study also compared T-cell repertoires from thyroid tissue with T-cell repertoires from blood. After sampling, hyperthyroidism patients received methimazole starting at 30 mg daily, and ophthalmopathy patients received high-dose intravenous methylprednisolone. TCR Vbeta CDR3 sequencing of some 140 peripheral blood samples (under 45 ophthalmopathy, 75 or so hyperthyroidism and roughly 17 progressor patients) is reported in the paper.

Reading from cysteine to phenylalanine, the CDR3 counts 12 amino acids. The sequence is cut down to CDR3 DNA, 36 bases in frame from base 1. The germline V gene gives CDR1 as SQVTM and CDR2 as ANQGSEA. At the junction V is shortened by 2 bases and J by 8 bases, with 9 bases in between. Exclusion was applied to patients with uncontrolled infections, other autoimmune diseases, pregnancy or lactation. Diagnoses relied on clinical symptoms, serum thyroxine and TRAb, thyroid ultrasound and orbital computed tomography. Total RNA was extracted with Trizol reagent, and quality was checked on an Agilent 2100 Bioanalyzer. The TCR beta CDR3 regions were amplified from the RNA transcripts. A first-round RT-PCR of the TCR CDR3 used the HTBI primer set with the Qiagen OneStep RT-PCR kit. Libraries were constructed in a second round of multiplex PCR, after which size selection and purification were performed. The libraries were sequenced on an Illumina HiSeq2000 using paired-end 100 bp reads. From the authors' description of their analysis: SOAPnuke was used to process the raw data, with reads discarded if the reads contained adapters or uncalled bases, had a mean Phred below 15, or lacked an exact constant-primer or identifier match. High-quality paired reads were merged with COPE v1.2.5, and unique nucleotide sequences were defined as clonotypes. Clonotypes were aligned to IMGT TRBV, TRBD and TRBJ reference segments using MiTCR v1.1. The analysis included only V-J combinations with a frequency above 0.0001, which together covered around 99% of the repertoires. A TCS score was defined as the ratio between F50 (clonal expansion) and ExV (chaos), using BLOSUM62-based TCRdist between CDR3 peptides within each V-J. Welch's t-statistics and random forest reduced around 510 V-J features to 10 to 15, which were used in a naive Bayes classifier (R e1071). The similarity between thyroid and blood repertoires was quantified using the Morisita-Horn index. TCRdb itself trimmed the public reads at Q25 with fastp, ran MiXCR and retained productive beta chains. Here each entry gathers all rows of one CDR3 protein and keeps the most common genes and DNA. The V and J calls here are based on TCRdb, not the publication. Across this sample there are roughly 500,000 distinct CDR3 sequences, with about 43% seen only once. About 20% of the sample is held by the ten biggest clonotypes.

Points the paper makes about the study in general: In validation, the model predicted progression to ophthalmopathy with approximately 69% sensitivity and approximately 78% specificity, a median of 6.5 months before onset. Most expanded thyroid clonotypes (frequency above 0.001) were also detected in blood, suggesting blood repertoires may reflect thyroid immune responses. Sample size was not statistically predetermined, and investigators were not blinded to group allocation. A model built on a 13 V-J signature distinguished ophthalmopathy from stable hyperthyroidism, reaching 87.88% sensitivity and approximately 83% specificity in cross-validation and 80%/75% in testing.

On this clonotype: No cognate antigen has been identified for it. Per-nucleotide qualities are absent, and no much larger clonotype sits a single base away.

The receptor's source is an adult woman with Graves' disease, either hyperthyroidism or ophthalmopathy (not recorded which). Here the chain combines TRBV29-1 and TRBJ2-2; the D gene is unclear. Input material: peripheral blood or thyroid tissue (not recorded which). The DNA sequence reads TGCAGCGTTGAAATCGTACAGGGGGAGCTGTTTTTT. This sequence encodes CSVEIVQGELFF.